These 27 T cell receptor beta chains were all obtained from the same sample, sequenced in a study of cytomegalovirus exposure and HLA in healthy donors. 13 Jbeta primers and 60 Vbeta primers were used for the PCR. Sequencing was performed with immunoSEQ multiplex PCR; in TCRdb, only in-frame clones are kept and a portion is missing. The table lists under 200,000 clones, approximately 82% of them singletons. Sequencing used PBMCs. The source of these receptors is a woman between 40 and 55 years old in good health and CMV-seropositive.

Here the CDR3 DNA reads TGTGCCAGCAGCTTAGCGTCGGAAGGGGCTGAAGCTTTCTTT. This translates into CASSLASEGAEAFF. V is TRBV7-9 and J is TRBJ1-1, with a possible D match to TRBD1 (5 bases). CDR3 size: 14 residues. Germline lookup yields CDR1 SEHNR and CDR2 FQNEAQ (reference sequence). V was shortened by 0 bases and J by 6 bases, with 11 bases between the two germline ends.

This rearrangement joins TRBV15 to TRBJ2-7; D gene unclear. Trimming removed 1 base at V and 0 bases at J, with 13 bases between. The CDR3 has 16 amino acids. The germline CDR1 and CDR2 sequences are LNHNV and YYDKDF (reference sequence). The CDR3 region has the DNA TGTGCCACCAGCAGAGGAGGAGTTGGAAGCTCCTACGAGCAGTACTTC. This encodes CATSRGGVGSSYEQYF.

The gene calls are TRBV29-1 and TRBJ2-3; 9 nucleotides match TRBD1. Germline V gene data show CDR1 as SQVTM and CDR2 as ANQGSEA. The CDR3 is 15 amino acids. Trimming cost V 4 bases and J 1 base; bases outside gene matches: 6. The DNA of the CDR3 is TGCAGCGTTGGGGGGACAGGGATCGGCACAGATACGCAGTATTTT. Its translation is CSVGGTGIGTDTQYF.

The chain recombines TRBV6-1 with TRBJ1-2; TRBD1 is a possible D gene (5 bases). CDR1 MNHNS and CDR2 SASEGT come from the germline V gene. With 8 bases removed from V and 7 bases from J, the gap between germline ends came to 20 bases. This CDR3 has 14 residues. CDR3 coding DNA: TGTGCCAGCTTGTTCCGGTCAGGGTTTAGTGGCTACACCTTC. Its protein is CASLFRSGFSGYTF.

The V gene is TRBV7-3, the J gene TRBJ2-1; 8 bases agree with TRBD2. Per germline, CDR1 SGHTA and CDR2 FQGTGA. Trimming removed 2 bases from V and 6 bases from J; junction bases left unmatched: 3. The CDR3 runs to 14 residues. As DNA, the CDR3 is TGTGCCAGCAGCTTAGCGGGAGGAGGCAATGAGCAGTTCTTC. Its protein is CASSLAGGGNEQFF.

This chain joins TRBV28 and TRBJ2-3; D is possibly TRBD2 (6 bases). V was cut by 6 bases and J by 3 bases, with 13 bases left in between. The CDR3 is made up of 14 amino acids. Germline CDR1 and CDR2: MDHEN and SYDVKM. The CDR3 spells CASSRWEATDTQYF. The CDR3 DNA reads as TGTGCCAGCAGCCGTTGGGAGGCGACAGATACGCAGTATTTT.

The chain uses TRBV18 and TRBJ2-7, with D maybe TRBD2 (6 bases). This CDR3 has 14 residues. Trimming left V 5 bases short and J 7 bases short, with 18 bases between. The germline CDR1 and CDR2 sequences are KGHSH and LQKENI. The CDR3: CASSSPAGRGEQYF. The CDR3 DNA follows: TGTGCCAGCTCATCCCCAGCGGGCCGCGGGGAGCAGTACTTC. Full variable domain (remainder filled in from reference TRBV18 and TRBJ2-7): NAGVMQNPRHLVRRRGQEARLRCSPMKGHSHVYWYRQLPEEGLKFMVYLQKENIIDESGMPKERFSAEFPKEGPSILRIQQVVRGDSAAYFCASSSPAGRGEQYFGPGTRLTVT.

The V gene is TRBV7-2, the J gene TRBJ1-6; possible D gene TRBD1, 6 bases. The CDR3 extends over 15 amino acids. Germline V lookup: CDR1 SGHTA, CDR2 FQGNSA. The V end was cut by 4 bases, the J end by 12 bases, with 19 bases between. CDR3 amino acids: CASSSHAGEGRPLHF. CDR3 coding DNA: TGTGCCAGCAGCTCCCACGCAGGGGAGGGACGACCCCTCCACTTT.

CDR3 sequence: CASSLSPTGRWEETQYF. CDR3 nucleotides: TGCGCCAGCAGCTTGAGCCCGACAGGGAGGTGGGAAGAGACCCAGTACTTC. The genes are TRBV5-1 and TRBJ2-5; tentative D call: TRBD1 (7 bases). V lost 1 base and J lost 3, with 19 bases in between. The V gene's germline CDR1 is SGHRS and CDR2 YFSETQ. The CDR3 spans 17 residues.

The rearrangement uses TRBV7-2 and TRBJ1-5; TRBD1 matches at 8 bases. The V and J ends lost 4 bases and 7 bases, in that order; junction bases with no gene match: 12. This CDR3 region has 16 residues. Germline V CDR1 and CDR2: SGHTA, FQGNSA. This chain's CDR3 is CASSWNPTGGRQPQHF. CDR3 nucleotide sequence: TGTGCCAGCAGCTGGAACCCAACAGGGGGACGGCAGCCCCAGCATTTT.

Written as DNA, the CDR3 is TGTGCCAGCAGCCAAGGACGGGTGGGCGAGCAGTACTTC. Protein: CASSQGRVGEQYF. The rearrangement joins TRBV14 to TRBJ2-7; D is undetermined. V lost 1 base to trimming and J lost 6 bases, with 10 bases between them. Germline V gives CDR1 SGHDN, CDR2 FVKESK. This CDR3 contains 13 residues.

The chain is built from TRBV4-3 and TRBJ1-4, with D perhaps TRBD1 (6 bases). The CDR3 extends over 17 amino acids. Trimming pared 4 bases from V and 7 bases from J, leaving 22 bases between. The V gene's germline CDR1 is LGHNA and CDR2 YSLEER. This CDR3 reads CASSLQKAGDMGEKLFF. The CDR3 DNA reads TGCGCCAGCAGCCTACAAAAAGCAGGGGACATGGGTGAAAAACTGTTTTTT.

V usage is TRBV5-6 and J usage is TRBJ2-2, with D unresolved. This CDR3 region has 14 residues. V lost 4 bases and J lost 0, with 7 bases in between. The germline V gene encodes CDR1 SGHDT and CDR2 YYEEEE. CDR3 coding DNA: TGTGCCAGCAGCCGCGCTTCGAACACCGGGGAGCTGTTTTTT. Translation: CASSRASNTGELFF. Filled out from reference TRBV5-6 and TRBJ2-2, the complete variable domain reads DAGVTQSPTHLIKTRGQQVTLRCSPKSGHDTVSWYQQALGQGPQFIFQYYEEEERQRGNFPDRFSGHQFPNYSSELNVNALLLGDSALYLCASSRASNTGELFFGEGSRLTVL.

The chain is built from TRBV9 and TRBJ2-5, with D possibly matching TRBD2 (5 bases). The CDR3 consists of 13 residues. Germline V lookup: CDR1 SGDLS, CDR2 YYNGEE. Trimming shortened V by 2 bases and J by 4 bases, and 9 bases separated the two germline ends. The DNA for the CDR3 is TGTGCCAGCAGCGTCGCAGGAGGAGAGACCCAGTACTTC. Residues: CASSVAGGETQYF.

The genes are TRBV9 and TRBJ2-7, with TRBD1 identical over 9 bases. The CDR3 spans 15 residues. Per the germline V gene, CDR1 is SGDLS and CDR2 is YYNGEE. V lost 3 bases to trimming and J lost 4 bases; unmatched junction nucleotides: 8. The CDR3, as DNA: TGTGCCAGCAGCGCCGGGACAGGGCCGTTATACGAGCAGTACTTC. This gives the protein CASSAGTGPLYEQYF.

This clone was observed a few times. The chain has TRBV7-3 and TRBJ2-1; D possibly corresponds to TRBD2 (7 bases). The CDR3 has 16 residues. V gave up 6 bases and J gave up 4 bases, with 19 bases separating them. CDR1 and CDR2 (germline): SGHTA, FQGTGA. The CDR3 region is CASSPVGRGGYNEQFF. CDR3 in DNA: TGTGCCAGCAGTCCCGTTGGGAGGGGGGGATACAATGAGCAGTTCTTC.

CDR3 residues: CASREQRGADTQYF. As DNA, the CDR3 is TGTGCCAGCAGAGAGCAACGGGGGGCGGATACGCAGTATTTT. The chain recombines TRBV6-5 with TRBJ2-3, with D possibly being TRBD2 (7 bases). The germline V gene encodes CDR1 MNHEY and CDR2 SVGAGI. This CDR3 spans 14 amino acids. Trimming cost V 6 bases and J 6 bases, with 16 bases left between them.

This clone was seen more than once but under ten times. The V call is TRBV19, the J call TRBJ1-5, with D maybe TRBD1 (6 bases). CDR3 size: 15 residues. The germline V gene has CDR1 LNHDA and CDR2 SQIVND (reference sequence). Trimming removed 0 bases at V and 7 bases at J, with 13 bases between. CDR3 sequence reads: CASSIEAGVWQPQHF. The CDR3 DNA reads TGTGCCAGTAGTATAGAGGCAGGGGTCTGGCAGCCCCAGCATTTT. Complete variable domain (other parts from reference TRBV19 and TRBJ1-5): DGGITQSPKYLFRKEGQNVTLSCEQNLNHDAMYWYRQDPGQGLRLIYYSQIVNDFQKGDIAEGYSVSREKKESFPLTVTSAQKNPTAFYLCASSIEAGVWQPQHFGDGTRLSIL.

A few counts support this clone. The V and J genes are TRBV10-3 and TRBJ2-5, with 7 bases lining up with TRBD1. The CDR3 spans 18 residues. CDR1 is ENHRY, CDR2 SYGVKD, per germline. The trim removed 2 bases at V and 4 bases at J, leaving 16 bases unmatched. CDR3 residues: CAISEGKLRQGVRETQYF. The DNA of the CDR3 is TGTGCCATCAGTGAGGGTAAATTGCGGCAGGGGGTCCGAGAGACCCAGTACTTC.

This clone has just a few counts. The chain couples TRBV4-3 to TRBJ2-7; 14 bases map to TRBD2. V lost 9 bases, J lost 2 bases, and 18 bases stayed unmatched. Germline V gives CDR1 LGHNA, CDR2 YSLEER. CDR3 size: 19 residues. The CDR3 loop is CARGTSGSLKRGAPYEQYF. The CDR3 DNA sequence: TGCGCCAGGGGGACTAGCGGGAGCCTGAAACGAGGTGCCCCCTACGAGCAGTACTTC.

V gene TRBV30 combines with J gene TRBJ1-5, with D possibly TRBD1 on 5 matching bases. Trimming left V 0 bases short and J 2 bases short, with 8 bases between. Per the germline V gene, CDR1 is GTSNPN and CDR2 is SVGIG (reference sequence). The CDR3 sequence is 14 residues long. The DNA for the CDR3 is TGTGCCTGGAGTGTAGGGGCGGGCAATCAGCCCCAGCATTTT. This codes for CAWSVGAGNQPQHF.

The chain joins TRBV2 to TRBJ2-7; TRBD2 matches 14 bases. J was trimmed by 9 bases and V by 5 bases; bases with no gene match: 3. From germline, CDR1 is SNHLY and CDR2 FYNNEI. This CDR3 contains 13 residues. The CDR3, as DNA: TGTGCCAGCAGTTGGGGGACTAGCGGGAGGCAGTACTTC. It specifies CASSWGTSGRQYF.

In this sample, this clone turned up once. The chain uses TRBV4-1 and TRBJ2-1; 11 positions agree with TRBD2. The V gene end was trimmed by 0 bases and the J gene end by 4 bases; junction bases not matched to a gene: 2. CDR1 and CDR2 from the germline V gene are MGHRA and YSYEKL. CDR3 length: 16 residues. CDR3 protein: CASSQDLAGGYNEQFF. The CDR3 DNA follows: TGCGCCAGCAGCCAAGATTTAGCGGGAGGGTACAATGAGCAGTTCTTC.

The chain combines TRBV19 with TRBJ1-5; 7 bases are shared with TRBD1. V trimming: 7 bases; J trimming: 8 bases; junction bases outside the gene matches: 14. The germline V gene has CDR1 LNHDA and CDR2 SQIVND (reference sequence). This CDR3 is 15 amino acids long. CDR3 in amino acids: CASTGTAGRMEPQHF. The CDR3 nucleotides read TGTGCCAGTACCGGGACAGCGGGTAGGATGGAGCCCCAGCATTTT.

This clone was observed a handful of times. This rearrangement joins TRBV14 to TRBJ1-1, with D uncertain. The germline gives CDR1 SGHDN, CDR2 FVKESK. Trimming pared 3 bases from V and 1 base from J, leaving 18 bases between. The CDR3 runs 17 residues. The CDR3 nucleotides read TGTGCCAGCAGCCAGAGGGTTCGGAACTTCTGGAACACTGAAGCTTTCTTT. This gives the protein CASSQRVRNFWNTEAFF. Full variable domain (remainder filled in from reference TRBV14 and TRBJ1-1): EAGVTQFPSHSVIEKGQTVTLRCDPISGHDNLYWYRRVMGKEIKFLLHFVKESKQDESGMPNNRFLAERTGGTYSTLKVQPAELEDSGVYFCASSQRVRNFWNTEAFFGQGTRLTVV.

This rearrangement joins TRBV15 to TRBJ2-1; 11 bases align to TRBD1. CDR1 is LNHNV, CDR2 YYDKDF, per germline (reference sequence). V lost 0 bases, J lost 6 bases, and 1 base stayed unmatched. The CDR3 loop spans 15 amino acids. CDR3 in DNA: TGTGCCACCAGCAGAGATGGGACAGGGGGCAATGAGCAGTTCTTC. It yields the protein CATSRDGTGGNEQFF.

This chain uses TRBV6-1 with TRBJ2-1, with TRBD2 matching over 7 bases. Looked up from germline, CDR1 is MNHNS and CDR2 is SASEGT. V trimming: 3 bases; J trimming: 1 base; junction bases outside the gene matches: 6. The CDR3 sequence is 16 residues long. For the CDR3, the DNA is TGTGCCAGCAGTGAGAGCCCGCGGGAGTCCTACAATGAGCAGTTCTTC. It yields the protein CASSESPRESYNEQFF.